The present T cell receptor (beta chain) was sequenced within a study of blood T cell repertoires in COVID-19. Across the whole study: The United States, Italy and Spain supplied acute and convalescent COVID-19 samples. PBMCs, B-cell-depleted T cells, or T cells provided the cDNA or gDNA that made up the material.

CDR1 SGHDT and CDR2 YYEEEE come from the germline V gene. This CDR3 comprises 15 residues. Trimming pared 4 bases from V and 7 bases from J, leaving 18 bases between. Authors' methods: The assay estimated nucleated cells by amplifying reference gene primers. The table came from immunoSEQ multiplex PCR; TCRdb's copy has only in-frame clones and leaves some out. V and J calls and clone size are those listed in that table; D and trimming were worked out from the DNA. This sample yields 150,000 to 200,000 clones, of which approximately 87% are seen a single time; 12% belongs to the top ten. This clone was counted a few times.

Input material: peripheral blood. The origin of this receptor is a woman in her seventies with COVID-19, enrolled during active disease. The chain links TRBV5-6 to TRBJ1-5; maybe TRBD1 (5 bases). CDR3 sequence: CASSSYGHDGQPQHF. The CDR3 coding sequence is TGTGCCAGCAGCAGCTACGGACACGATGGACAGCCCCAGCATTTT.